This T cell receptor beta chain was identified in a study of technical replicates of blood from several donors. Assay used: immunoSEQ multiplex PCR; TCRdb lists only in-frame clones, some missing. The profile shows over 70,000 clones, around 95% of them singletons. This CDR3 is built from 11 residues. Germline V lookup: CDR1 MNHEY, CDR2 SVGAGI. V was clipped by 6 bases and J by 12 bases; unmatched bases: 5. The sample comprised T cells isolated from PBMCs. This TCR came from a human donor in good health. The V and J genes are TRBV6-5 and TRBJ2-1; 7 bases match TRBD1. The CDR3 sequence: CASSKDRRQFF. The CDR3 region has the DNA TGTGCCAGCAGCAAGGACAGGCGGCAGTTCTTC.